This T cell receptor beta chain was sequenced for a study of T cell responses to AZD1222 COVID-19 vaccine (dated by TCRdb to the early 2020s). Looking at the study overall: AZD1222 recipients with second doses at about 4 weeks or about 12 weeks were pooled, because spike-specific TCR depth and breadth did not differ between schedules. TCR sequencing was performed for approximately 240 trial participants, of whom approximately 200 were given two doses of AZD1222 and 26 were given two doses of MenACWY control vaccine. Trial participants were enrolled by age into 18-55, 56-69 and 70-plus year subgroups, with around 150, 28 and 57 TCR-sequenced participants respectively.

In the germline V gene (reference sequence), CDR1 corresponds to LNHNV and CDR2 to YYDKDF. From the cysteine through the phenylalanine, the CDR3 covers 17 amino acids. Only the CDR3 region is kept as DNA, spanning 51 bases read in frame from base 1. V and J lose 0 bases and 0 bases, and a span of 12 bases separates them. The sample holds one count of this clone. No antigen is known for it. One base away there is no much larger clone; base qualities are not given. In light of the paper, this sample's time point label describes: baseline before first vaccination. Vaccinee samples were obtained from the UK trials COV001 and COV002, which included a single-blind randomized controlled phase 2/3 trial of AZD1222 (ChAdOx1 nCoV-19) in healthy adults. For TCRbeta chain sequencing, PBMC samples were collected from trial participants at day 0 and at day 28 after the second dose. Here is what the overall study found, with its caveats: In the small 56-69-year group, the increase in depth fell short of significance, most likely because of low power. No day 14 peak-response samples were available, so repertoires were characterized only after the peak T cell response. Nearly half of unique spike-specific TCRs reportedly recognized epitopes outside regions mutated in the B.1.351 and B.1.1.7 variants. Conclusions about previously exposed vaccinees are limited, since just five to seven AZD1222 recipients were seropositive for SARS-CoV-2 at baseline. A significant rise in spike-specific TCR breadth and depth was observed after two AZD1222 doses relative to day 0 and relative to MenACWY recipients. The whole spike protein was spanned by vaccine-associated CD4 TCRs, and dominant responses were seen in regions 160-218 and 743-854. Participants were mostly white British and included more females than males, and it was suggested by the authors that clonal diversity may have been underestimated.

The CDR3 regions of human TCRbeta chains were analyzed by immunosequencing. The authors' pipeline ran thus. TCRs in the repertoires were matched against a reference library of SARS-CoV-2-specific TCRs that had been generated with the MIRA antigen-specificity platform. Breadth was defined as the fraction of unique TCRs that were SARS-CoV-2-associated, and depth was defined as the fraction of total T cells that were SARS-CoV-2-associated. Using the MIRA data, each spike-specific TCR was mapped to the spike region that the TCR reacts to and placed in a CD4 or CD8 class. Log10-transformed breadth and depth values were compared by one-way ANOVA with Sidak's multiple comparisons tests. As stored in TCRdb, this immuneACCESS dataset retains in-frame rearrangements with V and J assigned. A fraction of the clones does not appear; measured against another copy, unresolved V genes explain less than half of the discrepancy, and the remainder lacks a known reason. That table is the source of V, J and clone size, and D and trimming were worked out from the DNA. The sample records about 140,000 clones, 89% of which are singletons. Approximately 4.5% of the sample is taken by the ten largest.

The V and J segments used are TRBV15 and TRBJ1-5; confidence is insufficient to name the D gene. The receptor was isolated from an adult in good health. The sample in question was peripheral blood, obtained on day 0 of AZD1222 vaccination. The CDR3 sequence is CATSREYARVSNQPQHF. The sequence in DNA is TGTGCCACCAGCAGAGAATATGCAAGGGTTAGCAATCAGCCCCAGCATTTT.